Below, 7 T cell receptor beta chains from the same sample are listed, as sequenced in a study of T cells in localized non-small cell lung cancer. The protocol was immunoSEQ multiplex PCR, while the TCRdb copy is restricted to in-frame clones and leaves out a portion. The table includes about 57,000 clones, 91% detected once. Here the sequenced sample was peripheral blood, taken before any cancer treatment. These receptors originate from a man aged 40 to 70 with stage I lung adenocarcinoma.

The chain recombines TRBV30 with TRBJ1-3; D ambiguous. Trimming left V 1 base short and J 0 bases short, with 22 bases between. The germline CDR1 and CDR2 sequences are GTSNPN and SVGIG (reference sequence). The CDR3 runs 19 residues. CDR3 residues: CAWSGRAASHSLSGNTIYF. The DNA for the CDR3 is TGTGCCTGGAGTGGACGGGCAGCATCACATTCTCTCTCTGGAAACACCATATATTTT.

This rearrangement joins TRBV7-6 to TRBJ2-3; TRBD2 matches at 9 bases. Trimming at V came to 5 bases and at J to 0 bases, leaving 9 bases not matched to a gene. From germline, CDR1 is SGHVS and CDR2 FNYEAQ. The CDR3 has 17 residues. The CDR3 loop reads CASSPRLGLASTDTQYF. The CDR3 coding sequence is TGTGCCAGCAGCCCCCGGCTCGGACTAGCGAGCACAGATACGCAGTATTTT.

This clone was recorded only once. The chain uses TRBV7-9 and TRBJ2-7; TRBD1 agrees at 7 bases. V lost 4 bases, J lost 3 bases, and 9 bases stayed unmatched. Germline lookup yields CDR1 SEHNR and CDR2 FQNEAQ (reference sequence). The CDR3 spans 15 residues. CDR3 amino acids: CASSSNRGRDYEQYF. CDR3 bases: TGTGCCAGCAGCTCAAACAGGGGAAGGGACTACGAGCAGTACTTC.

V and J are TRBV11-2 and TRBJ1-4; D is undetermined. The CDR3 totals 12 residues. The germline gives CDR1 SGHAT, CDR2 FQNNGV. V lost 0 bases, J lost 11 bases, and 7 bases lay in between. CDR3 nucleotide sequence: TGTGCCAGCAGCTTAGAGGGTGTGAAACTGTTTTTT. Residues: CASSLEGVKLFF.

This chain links TRBV6-6 with TRBJ1-1; 7 positions match TRBD1. The germline CDR1 and CDR2 sequences are MNHNY and SVGAGI (reference sequence). The CDR3 totals 14 residues. V shed 6 bases and J 8 bases; nucleotides not matched to a gene: 12. CDR3 loop: CASRRTGAPSEAFF. The CDR3, as DNA: TGTGCCAGCAGGAGGACAGGAGCCCCCTCGGAAGCTTTCTTT.

The rearrangement joins TRBV2 to TRBJ2-1; D not resolved. Trimming stripped 6 bases from V and 7 bases from J, with 13 bases between. CDR3 length equals 13 residues. Per the germline V gene, CDR1 is SNHLY and CDR2 is FYNNEI. In DNA, the CDR3 is TGTGCCAGCAGGAGAGTTGTAATTAATGAGCAGTTCTTC. Encoded protein: CASRRVVINEQFF. Complete variable domain (other parts from reference TRBV2 and TRBJ2-1): EPEVTQTPSHQVTQMGQEVILRCVPISNHLYFYWYRQILGQKVEFLVSFYNNEISEKSEIFDDQFSVERPDGSNFTLKIRSTKLEDSAMYFCASRRVVINEQFFGPGTRLTVL.

V usage is TRBV7-2 and J usage is TRBJ2-1, with D unclear. This CDR3 has 15 residues. Germline CDR1 SGHTA, CDR2 FQGNSA. V lost 2 bases and J 5 bases, leaving 13 bases between the germline ends. As DNA, the CDR3 is TGTGCCAGCAGCTTAATGTCAGGTCCCAACAATGAGCAGTTCTTC. Its protein product is CASSLMSGPNNEQFF. Based on the CDR3 plus reference TRBV7-2 and TRBJ2-1, the full variable domain is GAGVSQSPSNKVTEKGKDVELRCDPISGHTALYWYRQSLGQGLEFLIYFQGNSAPDKSGLPSDRFSAERTGGSVSTLTIQRTQQEDSAVYLCASSLMSGPNNEQFFGPGTRLTVL.